This T cell receptor (beta chain) was captured by sequencing in a study of blood T cell repertoires in COVID-19 (dated by TCRdb to 2018 to 2021). About the full investigation: Samples covering the acute and convalescent phases of COVID-19 were provided by collaborators in the United States, Italy and Spain. The prospective study material was composed of cDNA or gDNA derived from T cells, B-cell-depleted T cells, or PBMCs. The dataset comprised deeply sampled blood TCRbeta repertoires from subjects exposed to, actively infected with, or recovered from COVID-19. A freely available public database, intended as a resource for researchers studying the immune response to SARS-CoV-2, is where the repertoires were released. Samples were obtained from the ongoing ImmuneRACE study (first 160 participants) and from over 1,000 subjects provided by 6 global collaborators. The sample metadata nearly always contained a de-identified subject ID, COVID-19 status, age in years and sex. Where HLA class I and class II types were available, the types were taken from metadata supplied by the sample provider, not from assay-based typing.

Collaborating institutions collected whole blood in K2EDTA tubes following their own protocols. For TCRbeta analysis, collaborators shipped samples as frozen whole blood, isolated PBMCs, or DNA extracted from either of those sample types. The CDR3 numbers 13 residues from cysteine through phenylalanine. Of all the DNA, just the CDR3 is kept, 39 bases in frame from base 1. Per the germline V gene (reference sequence), GTSNPN is the CDR1 and SVGIG is the CDR2. A distance of 8 bases separates the germline ends of V and J, which lose 1 base and 4 bases respectively. Concerning this clone itself: Its antigen has not been determined. Qualities for individual bases were not recorded, and no much larger clone is one base off.

Overall results and qualifications from the work: The quantity of clinical and demographic metadata differed by source and by participant and was supplied without curation.

TCRbeta CDR3 regions were amplified from genomic DNA by means of the immunoSEQ Assay, a bias-controlled multiplex PCR. Per the original workflow: The number of nucleated cells in each sample was estimated by amplification of reference gene primers within the assay. Sequence reads were collapsed and filtered to measure the absolute abundance of every unique TCRbeta CDR3 rearrangement. Productive Simpson clonality was computed per sample as the square root of Simpson's diversity index over productive rearrangements. Not all clones reach the TCRdb copy of this immuneACCESS table, which keeps in-frame sequences only. Checked studies attribute under half of the gap to unresolved V genes and leave the rest unexplained. The V and J calls and the clone size are those of that table, but D and trimming were determined from the DNA. This sample gives about 200,000 clones in total; about 85% of them show up just once. Approximately 8% of the sample comes from the top ten.

Sequenced sample: peripheral blood. The TCR comes from an elderly woman with acute or convalescent COVID-19. The chain links TRBV30 with TRBJ1-5; the D gene remains uncertain. The CDR3 reads CAWSGSGNQPQHF. The nucleotide sequence is TGTGCCTGGAGTGGATCAGGAAATCAGCCCCAGCATTTT.